This TCR beta chain was identified during a study of OX40 agonist ivuxolimab in advanced cancers. Looking at the study overall: Patients received ivuxolimab, an agonistic anti-OX40 (CD134) antibody.

Patients were ruled out by autoimmune disease history or systemic immunosuppression. CDR3 length: 14 amino acids. The V end was cut by 0 bases, the J end by 7 bases, with 13 bases between. Germline CDR1 and CDR2: SGHDT and YYEEEE. Data came from immunoSEQ multiplex PCR; TCRdb stores just in-frame clones and leaves some out. The table has roughly 60,000 clones, approximately 90% seen once. The clonotype comes from an adult with an advanced solid tumor such as melanoma, head and neck, liver or kidney cancer. The chain carries TRBV5-6 and TRBJ1-1, with D possibly being TRBD1 (5 bases). This specimen consisted of CD4+ or CD8+ T cells sorted from blood, obtained in a trial of the OX40 agonist ivuxolimab. The CDR3 loop is CASSLVDSGIEAFF. The CDR3 DNA reads TGTGCCAGCAGCTTGGTCGACAGTGGAATTGAAGCTTTCTTT.